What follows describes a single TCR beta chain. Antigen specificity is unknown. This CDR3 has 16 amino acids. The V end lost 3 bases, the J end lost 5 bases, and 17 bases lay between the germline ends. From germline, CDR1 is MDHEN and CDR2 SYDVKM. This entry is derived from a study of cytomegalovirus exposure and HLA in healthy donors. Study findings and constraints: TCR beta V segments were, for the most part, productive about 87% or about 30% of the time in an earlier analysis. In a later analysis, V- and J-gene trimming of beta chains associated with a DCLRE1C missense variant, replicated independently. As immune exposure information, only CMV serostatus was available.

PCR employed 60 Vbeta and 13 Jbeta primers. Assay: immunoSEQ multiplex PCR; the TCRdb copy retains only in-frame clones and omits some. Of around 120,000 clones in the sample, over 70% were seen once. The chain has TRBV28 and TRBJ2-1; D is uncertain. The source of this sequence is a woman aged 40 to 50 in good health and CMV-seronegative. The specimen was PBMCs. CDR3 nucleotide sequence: TGTGCCAGCAGTTTGACTCCTCTACGGAGAAACAATGAGCAGTTCTTC. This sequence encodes CASSLTPLRRNNEQFF.